One sample yielded the 4 T cell receptor beta chains listed below, sequenced in a study of cytomegalovirus exposure and HLA in healthy donors (TCRdb year 2017). The library was prepared using the immunoSEQ multiplex PCR assay. A mixture of 60 forward primers for TCR Vbeta segments and 13 reverse primers for TCR Jbeta segments was used in the multiplex PCR. TCRdb obtained this table from immuneACCESS and retained in-frame rearrangements with V and J assigned. These tables miss some clones; where compared with another copy, unresolved V genes account for less than half of the shortfall, and the remainder is unexplained. The sample table lists approximately 95,000 clones, about 76% of them with a count of one. The ten largest clones add up to roughly 4% of the sample. Sequences were obtained from PBMCs. The receptors derive from a woman aged 70-85 years in good health and CMV-seropositive.

V gene TRBV6-5 combines with J gene TRBJ1-1; D is undetermined. Germline CDR1 and CDR2: MNHEY and SVGAGI. CDR3 length: 12 residues. V was shortened by 5 bases and J by 2 bases, with 6 bases between the two germline ends. The CDR3 protein is CASSRGNTEAFF. As DNA, the CDR3 is TGTGCCAGCAGTCGAGGTAACACTGAAGCTTTCTTT.

With respect to this clone: It is unclear where the CDR3 begins or ends on the DNA, so no DNA is shown, and the CDR3 is as TCRdb lists it. This sequence joins TRBV27 and TRBJ2-1; the table gives TRBD2 as D, unverified against the DNA. Germline V CDR1 and CDR2: MNHEY, SMNVEV (reference sequence). A total of 19 residues make up the CDR3, ends included. CDR3 sequence reads: CASSSSRTSGIHSYNEQFF.

CDR3 region: CASSLAEAPYNEQFF. CDR3 nucleotides: TGTGCCAGCAGCTTGGCGGAGGCCCCCTACAATGAGCAGTTCTTC. The chain is built from TRBV5-4 and TRBJ2-1; possibly TRBD2 for D (5 bases). CDR3 length equals 15 residues. Trimming took 0 bases from V and 2 from J, leaving 9 bases between them. CDR1 SGHNT and CDR2 YYREEE come from the germline V gene (reference sequence).

The V call is TRBV19, the J call TRBJ2-7; TRBD2 matches 10 bases. The CDR3 has 16 residues. CDR1 and CDR2 from the germline V gene are LNHDA and SQIVND (reference sequence). With 5 bases clipped from V and 0 bases from J, the junction kept 7 bases outside the gene matches. CDR3 in DNA: TGTGCCAGTAGTCCCGTAGCGGGAGGTCTCTCCTACGAGCAGTACTTC. It translates to CASSPVAGGLSYEQYF. Supplemented by reference TRBV19 and TRBJ2-7, the full variable domain reads DGGITQSPKYLFRKEGQNVTLSCEQNLNHDAMYWYRQDPGQGLRLIYYSQIVNDFQKGDIAEGYSVSREKKESFPLTVTSAQKNPTAFYLCASSPVAGGLSYEQYFGPGTRLTVT.